The 19 T cell receptor beta chains given below trace back to one sample, sequenced in a study of cytomegalovirus exposure and HLA in healthy donors. The PCR was carried out with 60 Vbeta primers and 13 Jbeta primers. Data came from immunoSEQ multiplex PCR; TCRdb stores just in-frame clones and leaves some out. The profile shows 90,000 to 120,000 clones, roughly 70% of them singletons. Sequencing used PBMCs. All receptors derive from a woman aged 40 to 49 in good health and CMV-seropositive.

V usage is TRBV4-1 and J usage is TRBJ2-7, with TRBD1 identical over 8 bases. The CDR3 runs 14 residues. CDR1 and CDR2 from the germline V gene are MGHRA and YSYEKL. The trim removed 3 bases at V and 3 bases at J, leaving 4 bases unmatched. The CDR3 DNA sequence: TGCGCCAGCAGCCAGAACAGGGGGATCTACGAGCAGTACTTC. This translates into CASSQNRGIYEQYF.

The V call is TRBV30, the J call TRBJ1-4, with 9 bases lining up with TRBD1. Germline V gives CDR1 GTSNPN, CDR2 SVGIG (reference sequence). The CDR3 is 12 amino acids. V gave up 2 bases and J gave up 14 bases; unmatched junction bases: 6. The CDR3 loop is CAWSPQGADLFF. Written as DNA, the CDR3 is TGTGCCTGGAGTCCACAGGGGGCGGATCTGTTTTTT.

This clone was recorded once. The CDR3 here is CASSLVPRGSDNSPLHF. In DNA form, the CDR3 reads TGCGCCAGCAGCTTAGTTCCAAGGGGCTCGGATAATTCACCCCTCCACTTT. The chain employs TRBV5-1 and TRBJ1-6; possible D gene TRBD1, 5 bases. Germline V gives CDR1 SGHRS, CDR2 YFSETQ. The CDR3 spans 17 residues. V lost 2 bases to trimming and J lost 5 bases, with 17 bases between them. Using reference TRBV5-1 and TRBJ1-6 for the parts outside the CDR3, the full variable domain is KAGVTQTPRYLIKTRGQQVTLSCSPISGHRSVSWYQQTPGQGLQFLFEYFSETQRNKGNFPGRFSGRQFSNSRSEMNVSTLELGDSALYLCASSLVPRGSDNSPLHFGNGTRLTVT.

The chain links TRBV7-8 to TRBJ2-6, with 8 bases matching TRBD1. The CDR3 has 17 amino acids. V lost 5 bases to trimming and J lost 0 bases; unmatched junction nucleotides: 6. Germline V gene lookup returns CDR1 SGHVS and CDR2 FQNEAQ. The CDR3 reads CASSPGTGTSGANVLTF. The CDR3 DNA reads as TGTGCCAGCAGCCCCGGGACAGGAACCTCTGGGGCCAACGTCCTGACTTTC. Filled out from reference TRBV7-8 and TRBJ2-6, the complete variable domain reads GAGVSQSPRYKVAKRGQDVALRCDPISGHVSLFWYQQALGQGPEFLTYFQNEAQLDKSGLPSDRFFAERPEGSVSTLKIQRTQQEDSAVYLCASSPGTGTSGANVLTFGAGSRLTVL.

In DNA form, the CDR3 reads TGTGCCAGCAGCTTACCCGGGACAGGAAACACAGATACGCAGTATTTT. This gives the protein CASSLPGTGNTDTQYF. This chain links TRBV5-4 with TRBJ2-3, with TRBD1 matching 8 bases. The CDR3 runs 16 residues. In germline, CDR1 is SGHNT, CDR2 YYREEE (reference sequence). The V and J ends lost 2 bases and 2 bases, in that order; junction bases with no gene match: 7.

This clone showed up just once. The gene calls are TRBV10-1 and TRBJ2-3; 11 bases map to TRBD2. This CDR3 has 16 amino acids. Unmatched junction bases numbered 6, after V lost 4 bases and J lost 3 bases. Germline CDR1 reads WNHNN; CDR2 reads SYGVQD (reference sequence). The CDR3 DNA reads TGCGCCAGCAGTGCCCTAGCGGGGGGTATGACAGATACGCAGTATTTT. Translation gives CASSALAGGMTDTQYF.

The CDR3 loop is CASSLGTGSGYTF. DNA for the CDR3: TGTGCCAGCAGCCTCGGGACAGGGTCTGGCTACACCTTC. The chain recombines TRBV11-2 with TRBJ1-2, with TRBD1 matching over 9 bases. The CDR3 is 13 residues long. Trimming cost V 5 bases and J 7 bases; bases outside gene matches: 5. Germline V gene sequence: CDR1 SGHAT, CDR2 FQNNGV.

Written as DNA, the CDR3 is TGTGCCAGCAGCTTGGCCCCTACTACGGCTGGAAACACCATATATTTT. It specifies CASSLAPTTAGNTIYF. The chain has TRBV5-6 and TRBJ1-3, with unresolved D. Per the germline V gene, CDR1 is SGHDT and CDR2 is YYEEEE. The V and J ends lost 0 bases and 2 bases respectively, with 12 bases between them. This CDR3 contains 16 residues.

V and J are TRBV10-3 and TRBJ2-7; D is unclear. Germline V gene lookup returns CDR1 ENHRY and CDR2 SYGVKD. V lost 6 bases and J 2 bases, leaving 14 bases between the germline ends. The CDR3 has 14 amino acids. CDR3 DNA: TGTGCCATCAGCCCCTCAGATTTCACCTACGAGCAGTACTTC. As protein: CAISPSDFTYEQYF.

This chain links TRBV27 with TRBJ2-6; 7 bases align to TRBD1. The V gene's germline CDR1 is MNHEY and CDR2 SMNVEV (reference sequence). V lost 10 bases and J lost 0; bases outside the gene matches: 12. The CDR3 is 17 residues long. Here the CDR3 reads CATSSDRPLSGANVLTF. The CDR3 nucleotides read TGTGCCACTTCCTCGGACAGGCCCCTCTCTGGGGCCAACGTCCTGACTTTC. The entire variable domain, with the rest obtained from reference TRBV27 and TRBJ2-6, is as follows: EAQVTQNPRYLITVTGKKLTVTCSQNMNHEYMSWYRQDPGLGLRQIYYSMNVEVTDKGDVPEGYKVSRKEKRNFPLILESPSPNQTSLYFCATSSDRPLSGANVLTFGAGSRLTVL.

The chain links TRBV29-1 to TRBJ2-3, with 9 bases aligning to TRBD1. Germline loops: CDR1 SQVTM, CDR2 ANQGSEA. The CDR3 runs 13 residues. The ends lost 6 bases at V and 4 bases at J; junction bases unmatched: 5. The CDR3 protein is CSVVGQGPDTQYF. The CDR3 DNA reads as TGCAGCGTCGTGGGACAGGGACCAGATACGCAGTATTTT.

This clone has just one count. V gene TRBV6-6 combines with J gene TRBJ2-1; 10 nucleotides match TRBD1. The CDR3 is 15 amino acids. With 6 bases clipped from V and 2 bases from J, the junction kept 4 bases outside the gene matches. In germline, CDR1 is MNHNY, CDR2 SVGAGI (reference sequence). CDR3 nucleotide sequence: TGTGCCAGCAGAGGGGGACAGGGGACCTACAATGAGCAGTTCTTC. Protein product: CASRGGQGTYNEQFF.

CDR3 residues: CSGDRAAGSEAFF. The CDR3 coding sequence is TGCAGCGGTGACAGGGCCGCGGGGTCTGAAGCTTTCTTT. This sequence joins TRBV29-1 and TRBJ1-1; TRBD1 aligns across 7 bases. There are 13 residues in the CDR3. Trimming removed 7 bases from V and 6 bases from J; junction bases left unmatched: 11. CDR1 and CDR2 from the germline V gene are SQVTM and ANQGSEA.

This rearrangement joins TRBV7-8 to TRBJ2-1; D perhaps matches TRBD2 (5 bases). V dropped 5 bases and J dropped 3 bases, with 8 bases sitting between them. Germline CDR1 SGHVS, CDR2 FQNEAQ. The CDR3 is 13 residues long. The CDR3 loop is CASSPDYYNEQFF. CDR3 nucleotides: TGTGCCAGCAGCCCCGACTACTACAATGAGCAGTTCTTC.

Comments on this clone: One end of the junction does not line up with germline, which may come from a read error. This chain connects TRBV30 to TRBJ1-5; no clear D. Germline V CDR1 and CDR2: GTSNPN, SVGIG (reference sequence). The CDR3 spans 12 residues. This CDR3 reads CAWSDGNQPQHF. As DNA, the CDR3 is TGTGCCTGGAGTGACGGGAATCAACCCCAGCATTTT.

This rearrangement joins TRBV29-1 to TRBJ1-5; 7 nucleotides line up with TRBD1. There are 13 residues in the CDR3. Trimming cost V 5 bases and J 4 bases; bases outside gene matches: 5. CDR1 and CDR2 (germline): SQVTM, ANQGSEA. CDR3 in amino acids: CSVSGTVNQPQHF. The DNA of the CDR3 is TGCAGCGTTTCCGGGACAGTGAATCAGCCCCAGCATTTT.

The table lists this clone with a count of one. The gene calls are TRBV14 and TRBJ2-2; 8 positions agree with TRBD2. CDR1 and CDR2 (germline): SGHDN, FVKESK. The CDR3 length is 16 residues. V shed 4 bases and J 6 bases; nucleotides not matched to a gene: 10. DNA for the CDR3: TGTGCCAGCAGCCCTCTGCGCGGGGGGTTGCCCGGGGAGCTGTTTTTT. Translating it yields CASSPLRGGLPGELFF.

The V call is TRBV6-5, the J call TRBJ2-5, with D perhaps TRBD1 (6 bases). The V and J ends lost 5 bases and 4 bases respectively, with 14 bases between them. CDR1 and CDR2 from the germline V gene are MNHEY and SVGAGI. The length of the CDR3 is 14 residues. The CDR3 is CASSKPGVGETQYF. CDR3 nucleotide sequence: TGTGCCAGCAGTAAACCAGGGGTCGGAGAGACCCAGTACTTC.

This clone was detected only a few times. The V call is TRBV7-3, the J call TRBJ2-5; the match to TRBD1 covers 7 bases. The CDR3 totals 15 residues. V gave up 3 bases and J gave up 5 bases; unmatched junction bases: 9. In germline, CDR1 is SGHTA, CDR2 FQGTGA. The chain's CDR3 is CASSFRGQFGETQYF. The DNA for the CDR3 is TGTGCCAGCAGCTTTAGGGGACAGTTCGGGGAGACCCAGTACTTC.